The 21 T cell receptor beta chains in this list originate from one sample, sequenced in a study of post-analysis software for immune sequencing data. The antigens for these receptors are not known. The TCR beta cDNA libraries contained unique molecular identifiers. Via MiXCR, TCRdb re-called the PCR reads, giving one row per CDR3 protein. The data show approximately 630,000 distinct CDR3 sequences, approximately 59% seen once. Study-level results: The study found TRBV5-6, TRBV5-1 and TRBV20-1 among 5 or 6 TRBV segments more frequent in patients than controls.

The sample consisted of blood. Receptor source: a girl aged 2-10 years with multiple sclerosis.

The chain joins TRBV7-2 to TRBJ2-5; 12 bases line up with TRBD1. Near its end, the DNA agrees better with TRBJ2-7, so the J call may be wrong. This CDR3 contains 14 residues. Germline lookup yields CDR1 SGHTA and CDR2 FQGNSA. DNA for the CDR3: TGTGCCAGCAGCTGGGACAGGGGGCCCTACGAGCAGTACTTC. It codes for CASSWDRGPYEQYF.

The chain is built from TRBV5-1 and TRBJ2-5, with TRBD1 matching 8 bases. The CDR3 spans 15 residues. Per germline, CDR1 SGHRS and CDR2 YFSETQ. J gave up 5 bases and V 2 bases, and 8 bases lay outside the gene matches. The CDR3 sequence is CASSFGTGLGETQYF. DNA for the CDR3: TGCGCCAGCAGCTTCGGGACAGGACTTGGGGAGACCCAGTACTTC.

The genes are TRBV5-1 and TRBJ2-5, with TRBD1 matching 7 bases. The CDR3 runs to 13 residues. V shed 8 bases and J 5 bases; nucleotides not matched to a gene: 9. Germline V gene sequence: CDR1 SGHRS, CDR2 YFSETQ. The CDR3 sequence: CASKQGIEETQYF. CDR3 DNA: TGCGCCAGTAAACAGGGGATCGAGGAGACCCAGTACTTC.

The chain links TRBV29-1 to TRBJ2-3; possibly TRBD2 for D (7 bases). Germline CDR1 and CDR2: SQVTM and ANQGSEA. Trimming cost V 0 bases and J 3 bases, with 16 bases left between them. CDR3 length: 16 amino acids. The CDR3 DNA reads TGCAGCGTTGAAGATCGGCCGGGGGGCATAACAGATACGCAGTATTTT. Its protein is CSVEDRPGGITDTQYF.

V and J are TRBV6-1 and TRBJ1-5, with D tentatively TRBD1 (5 bases). Trimming stripped 2 bases from V and 1 base from J, with 9 bases between. The CDR3 is 15 amino acids. The germline gives CDR1 MNHNS, CDR2 SASEGT. CDR3 amino acids: CASSESRDSNQPQHF. CDR3 in DNA: TGTGCCAGCAGTGAAAGCCGGGACAGCAATCAGCCCCAGCATTTT.

This clonotype was observed a few times. The chain recombines TRBV5-1 with TRBJ2-3; 7 nucleotides match TRBD2. The CDR3 has 15 amino acids. Germline V gene lookup returns CDR1 SGHRS and CDR2 YFSETQ. J gave up 0 bases and V 4 bases, and 5 bases lay outside the gene matches. For the CDR3, the DNA is TGCGCCAGCAGCATTACTAGCGCGAGCACAGATACGCAGTATTTT. This translates into CASSITSASTDTQYF.

This clonotype was counted a few times. V usage is TRBV7-2 and J usage is TRBJ2-6; 7 nucleotides match TRBD1. Germline trimming cut 5 bases from V and 0 bases from J; bases unmatched to any gene: 1. The CDR3 has 15 residues. Germline V gene data show CDR1 as SGHTA and CDR2 as FQGNSA. The CDR3 reads CASSRDSSGANVLTF. The DNA for the CDR3 is TGTGCCAGCAGCCGGGACAGCTCTGGGGCCAACGTCCTGACTTTC.

The CDR3 region has the DNA TGTGCCAGCAGTTACTCGAATTGGAATGGCTACACCTTC. This encodes CASSYSNWNGYTF. This rearrangement joins TRBV6-6 to TRBJ1-2; D remains unclear. This CDR3 has 13 amino acids. Germline V gives CDR1 MNHNY, CDR2 SVGAGI (reference sequence). The ends were cut back, 0 bases at V and 6 bases at J, with 8 bases in the middle.

The gene calls are TRBV29-1 and TRBJ2-7; perhaps TRBD2 as D (5 bases). V lost 3 bases, J lost 4 bases, and 10 bases lay in between. Per germline, CDR1 SQVTM and CDR2 ANQGSEA. The CDR3 is 12 residues long. The CDR3 DNA follows: TGCAGCGTTGATAGTGGGAGATACGAGCAGTACTTC. It translates to CSVDSGRYEQYF.

This clonotype showed up just a few times. V is TRBV12-3 or TRBV12-4 and J is TRBJ2-1, with 9 bases matching TRBD2. V trimming: 6 bases; J trimming: 7 bases; junction bases outside the gene matches: 13. The CDR3 runs 16 residues. As DNA, the CDR3 is TGTGCCAGCAGCTCCCTCTTGGGACTAGCATCTAATGAGCAGTTCTTC. Protein product: CASSSLLGLASNEQFF.

Concerning this clonotype itself: The germline gene is not matched at one end of the junction; a read error may be the cause. The rearrangement links TRBV7-7 to TRBJ2-5; unclear D gene. The DNA end favors TRBJ2-7, so the J call may be wrong. CDR3 length: 13 residues. Germline V lookup: CDR1 SSHAT, CDR2 FNYEAQ (reference sequence). The CDR3 DNA reads TGTGCTAGCAGCCCCCAATTGGGGTACGAGCAGTACTTC. It specifies CASSPQLGYEQYF.

This clonotype was picked up one time. The chain recombines TRBV12-3 or TRBV12-4 with TRBJ2-1; TRBD2 agrees at 9 bases. The CDR3 consists of 13 residues. The V gene end was trimmed by 7 bases and the J gene end by 8 bases; junction bases not matched to a gene: 6. The CDR3 DNA follows: TGTGCCAGCACCCGGCGGGAGGGAGATGAGCAGTTCTTC. Protein product: CASTRREGDEQFF.

The V gene is TRBV5-1, the J gene TRBJ1-2; TRBD1 might be the D (5 bases). Germline V lookup: CDR1 SGHRS, CDR2 YFSETQ. There are 15 residues in the CDR3. Trimming pared 2 bases from V and 7 bases from J, leaving 18 bases between. DNA for the CDR3: TGCGCCAGCAGCTTCAATTACCAGGGTGCCGCTGGCTACACCTTC. This sequence encodes CASSFNYQGAAGYTF. Complete variable domain (other parts from reference TRBV5-1 and TRBJ1-2): KAGVTQTPRYLIKTRGQQVTLSCSPISGHRSVSWYQQTPGQGLQFLFEYFSETQRNKGNFPGRFSGRQFSNSRSEMNVSTLELGDSALYLCASSFNYQGAAGYTFGSGTRLTVV.

This clonotype was seen more than once but under ten times. This sequence joins TRBV4-1 and TRBJ2-2, with 9 bases aligning to TRBD2. Germline CDR1 MGHRA, CDR2 YSYEKL. This CDR3 region has 16 residues. The ends lost 0 bases at V and 1 base at J; junction bases unmatched: 0. CDR3 DNA sequence: TGCGCCAGCAGCCAAGATAGCGGGGGGAACACCGGGGAGCTGTTTTTT. As protein: CASSQDSGGNTGELFF.

This rearrangement joins TRBV5-1 to TRBJ2-3, with 9 bases identical to TRBD2. Trimming took 0 bases from V and 4 from J; bases not matched to a gene: 18. The CDR3 extends over 20 amino acids. Germline assignment: CDR1 SGHRS and CDR2 YFSETQ. The CDR3 sequence: CASSLEWPIPAGGISDTQYF. The CDR3 DNA is TGCGCCAGCAGCTTGGAATGGCCAATCCCAGCGGGAGGAATTTCAGATACGCAGTATTTT.

Only a few counts were recorded for this clonotype. The V gene is TRBV9, the J gene TRBJ2-5; D may be TRBD2 (5 bases). The assigned J gene may be wrong: the sequence end matches TRBJ2-7 better. There are 13 residues in the CDR3. CDR1 and CDR2 from the germline V gene are SGDLS and YYNGEE. The CDR3 sequence is CASSVGGSDEQYF. For the CDR3, the DNA is TGTGCCAGCAGCGTAGGCGGTAGCGACGAGCAGTACTTC.

The rearrangement joins TRBV6-4 to TRBJ2-2; perhaps TRBD2 as D (6 bases). The CDR3 contains 15 residues. V was clipped by 3 bases and J by 3 bases, with 11 bases between them. Germline CDR1 and CDR2: MRHNA and SNTAGT. The CDR3 loop reads CASSERGSDTGELFF. In nucleotides, the CDR3 is TGTGCCAGCAGTGAGCGGGGCTCGGACACCGGGGAGCTGTTTTTT.

V usage is TRBV12-3 or TRBV12-4 and J usage is TRBJ2-7; D possibly corresponds to TRBD1 (6 bases). The CDR3 sequence is 14 residues long. V gave up 4 bases and J gave up 5 bases, with 15 bases separating them. CDR3 nucleotide sequence: TGTGCCAGCAGTTCAGGGGCTGGGTTTGACGAGCAGTACTTC. Its translation is CASSSGAGFDEQYF.

The chain couples TRBV5-1 to TRBJ1-6; perhaps TRBD1 as D (6 bases). CDR1 SGHRS and CDR2 YFSETQ come from the germline V gene. V lost 4 bases, J lost 8 bases, and 19 bases lay in between. This CDR3 spans 16 amino acids. CDR3 region: CASSRDTPGLDSPLHF. The CDR3 nucleotides read TGCGCCAGCAGCAGGGACACCCCGGGGTTGGATTCACCCCTCCACTTT. Drawing the rest from reference TRBV5-1 and TRBJ1-6, the complete variable domain is KAGVTQTPRYLIKTRGQQVTLSCSPISGHRSVSWYQQTPGQGLQFLFEYFSETQRNKGNFPGRFSGRQFSNSRSEMNVSTLELGDSALYLCASSRDTPGLDSPLHFGNGTRLTVT.

This clonotype was counted a few times. CDR3 residues: CSATAPGGPETQYF. In nucleotides, the CDR3 is TGCAGTGCTACGGCACCGGGGGGGCCAGAGACCCAGTACTTC. The V and J genes are TRBV20-1 and TRBJ2-5, with 8 bases identical to TRBD2. V was clipped by 4 bases and J by 4 bases; unmatched bases: 8. The CDR3 sequence is 14 residues long. The germline gives CDR1 DFQATT, CDR2 SNEGSKA (reference sequence).

The J gene is TRBJ2-5, the V gene TRBV7-9; the D call may be TRBD1 or TRBD2 (6 bases each). The J call is in doubt because the DNA end fits TRBJ2-7 better. Germline-derived CDR1 and CDR2 are SEHNR and FQNEAQ (reference sequence). The CDR3 loop spans 12 amino acids. The CDR3 spells CASSPQGGEQYF. The CDR3 coding sequence is TGTGCCAGCAGCCCACAGGGAGGCGAGCAGTACTTC.